The 13 T cell receptor beta chains below all came from one sample that was sequenced in a study of beta chain features in type 1 diabetes. Isolated RNA was reverse transcribed in full, so expressed TCRB transcripts were sequenced. Assay used: immunoSEQ multiplex PCR; TCRdb lists only in-frame clones, some missing. Found here are 450,000 to 600,000 clones, 30% of them singletons; the top ten hold about 0.065%. The sequencing input was naive CD4+ T cells from blood. The receptors come from a man between 18 and 35 years old in good health.

This rearrangement joins TRBV29-1 to TRBJ1-3; D remains unclear. V shed 6 bases and J shed 4 bases, with 4 bases lying between them. The CDR3 is 10 residues long. The germline V gene has CDR1 SQVTM and CDR2 ANQGSEA. CDR3 in amino acids: CSVLGNTIYF. The CDR3 nucleotides read TGCAGCGTCTTGGGAAACACCATATATTTT.

The CDR3 spells CASSQLAAGGSYEQYF. The DNA of the CDR3 is TGCGCCAGCAGCCAGTTGGCAGCGGGAGGATCCTACGAGCAGTACTTC. The chain links TRBV4-3 to TRBJ2-7, with 9 bases fitting TRBD2. Germline V CDR1 and CDR2: LGHNA, YSLEER. V dropped 3 bases and J dropped 1; count of bases not matched to a gene: 7. The CDR3 is 16 amino acids.

This chain connects TRBV9 to TRBJ2-3; 8 nucleotides align to TRBD2. Trimming took 0 bases from V and 6 from J; bases not matched to a gene: 9. CDR3 size: 16 residues. Per the germline V gene, CDR1 is SGDLS and CDR2 is YYNGEE. The CDR3 DNA reads TGTGCCAGCAGCGTAGGCCCCGTCGCGGGAGGTGATACGCAGTATTTT. Encoded protein: CASSVGPVAGGDTQYF.

This clone has a handful of counts. The V and J genes are TRBV9 and TRBJ2-5; 8 bases map to TRBD1. The CDR3 runs to 12 residues. Germline V gene lookup returns CDR1 SGDLS and CDR2 YYNGEE. V gave up 5 bases and J gave up 4 bases; unmatched junction bases: 1. The chain's CDR3 is CASSGQGETQYF. The CDR3 nucleotides are TGTGCCAGCAGTGGACAGGGAGAGACCCAGTACTTC.

The CDR3 DNA follows: TGTGCCAGCACCAAAGCGGGAGTAGGCTACAATGAGCAGTTCTTC. Residues: CASTKAGVGYNEQFF. The chain has TRBV27 and TRBJ2-1, with TRBD2 matching over 8 bases. There are 15 residues in the CDR3. V shed 7 bases, J shed 3 bases, and the junction held 8 bases outside the gene matches. Germline values: CDR1 MNHEY, CDR2 SMNVEV (reference sequence).

V usage is TRBV10-3 and J usage is TRBJ2-3; a possible D gene is TRBD2 (6 bases). Looked up from germline, CDR1 is ENHRY and CDR2 is SYGVKD. This CDR3 spans 14 amino acids. Trimming stripped 3 bases from V and 2 bases from J, with 9 bases between. The CDR3 reads CAISELASTDTQYF. In DNA form, the CDR3 reads TGTGCCATCAGTGAACTAGCATCCACAGATACGCAGTATTTT.

J is TRBJ2-4 and V is TRBV7-2; D ambiguous. Germline V lookup: CDR1 SGHTA, CDR2 FQGNSA. V shed 5 bases and J shed 11 bases, with 19 bases lying between them. This CDR3 region has 14 residues. The CDR3 sequence is CASSPGFITNVQYF. The CDR3 DNA reads TGTGCCAGCAGCCCTGGGTTTATCACCAACGTTCAGTACTTC.

The chain recombines TRBV7-2 with TRBJ2-4; no reliable D call. There are 13 residues in the CDR3. CDR1 SGHTA and CDR2 FQGNSA come from the germline V gene. V was trimmed by 4 bases and J by 1 base, leaving 5 bases between them. The DNA for the CDR3 is TGTGCCAGCAGCTCCTTTGCCAAAAACATTCAGTACTTC. Translating gives CASSSFAKNIQYF.

This clone has only a few counts. V gene TRBV19 combines with J gene TRBJ2-7, with D possibly TRBD1 on 6 matching bases. This CDR3 is 14 amino acids long. The germline V gene has CDR1 LNHDA and CDR2 SQIVND (reference sequence). V was shortened by 6 bases and J by 3 bases, with 15 bases between the two germline ends. The CDR3 protein is CASRPRDTYYEQYF. The DNA for the CDR3 is TGTGCCAGTAGGCCCCGGGACACGTACTACGAGCAGTACTTC.

This clone was detected only a few times. This chain joins TRBV13 and TRBJ2-6, with D possibly TRBD2 on 6 matching bases. Germline CDR1 is PRHDT and CDR2 is FYEKMQ (reference sequence). V lost 5 bases, J lost 0 bases, and 23 bases lay in between. The CDR3 spans 20 residues. The CDR3 spells CASSTPSWEERGSGANVLTF. DNA of the CDR3: TGTGCCAGCAGCACCCCATCGTGGGAGGAAAGAGGCTCTGGGGCCAACGTCCTGACTTTC.

The V gene is TRBV7-9, the J gene TRBJ2-3; 11 bases are a match to TRBD2. V dropped 3 bases and J dropped 4; count of bases not matched to a gene: 3. The CDR3 contains 15 residues. The V gene's germline CDR1 is SEHNR and CDR2 FQNEAQ (reference sequence). CDR3 protein: CASSLGTSGPDTQYF. Here the CDR3 DNA reads TGTGCCAGCAGCTTGGGGACTAGCGGACCAGATACGCAGTATTTT.

This clone was seen a few times. V and J are TRBV2 and TRBJ2-5; 7 bases match TRBD1. The CDR3 has 13 residues. Germline lookup yields CDR1 SNHLY and CDR2 FYNNEI. The ends lost 8 bases at V and 4 bases at J; junction bases unmatched: 7. The CDR3 DNA reads TGTGCCAGCCCCGACAGGGTAGGAGAGACCCAGTACTTC. Protein sequence: CASPDRVGETQYF.

This clone was counted only a few times. Other DNA sequences within the sample encode an identical CDR3. This rearrangement joins TRBV29-1 to TRBJ1-1; D call uncertain. V lost 6 bases, J lost 1 base, and 9 bases lay in between. The V gene's germline CDR1 is SQVTM and CDR2 ANQGSEA. The CDR3 covers 12 residues. CDR3 bases: TGCAGCGTGGGCACGGGGAACACTGAAGCTTTCTTT. Encoded protein: CSVGTGNTEAFF.